This entry lists 17 T cell receptor beta chains sequenced from one sample in a study of shared clonotypes between healthy human individuals. Sequenced by immunoSEQ multiplex PCR; TCRdb stores in-frame clones only, minus some. The sample comprises about 2.4 million clones, approximately 90% of which are singletons, and roughly 0.14% rests with the top ten. Specimen: naive CD4+ T cells sorted from blood. The subset is: CD45RA+ positively selected. The receptor source for this set is a man aged 18 to 30 in good health.

The rearrangement joins TRBV6-5 to TRBJ1-5, with 7 bases that match TRBD1. The germline gives CDR1 MNHEY, CDR2 SVGAGI. After removal of 7 bases from V and 0 bases from J, the junction contained 6 bases not matched to a gene. CDR3 size: 15 residues. CDR3 coding DNA: TGTGCCAGCAAACGGGACAGAACTAGCAATCAGCCCCAGCATTTT. This gives the protein CASKRDRTSNQPQHF.

The chain combines TRBV11-2 with TRBJ1-5; tentatively, D is TRBD1 (5 bases). This CDR3 has 19 residues. V was shortened by 0 bases and J by 0 bases, with 18 bases between the two germline ends. Germline V lookup: CDR1 SGHAT, CDR2 FQNNGV. This chain's CDR3 is CASSLEVHPGRISNQPQHF. In DNA, the CDR3 is TGTGCCAGCAGCTTAGAGGTCCATCCAGGGCGGATTAGCAATCAGCCCCAGCATTTT.

Notes on this clone: Within the sample, other DNA sequences also encode this same CDR3. Here the CDR3 reads CASSRGQPQHF. DNA for the CDR3: TGTGCCAGCAGTAGAGGTCAGCCCCAGCATTTT. V gene TRBV6-1 combines with J gene TRBJ1-5, with D hard to call. The CDR3 is 11 residues long. The germline V and J ends were trimmed by 5 bases and 6 bases, with 5 bases remaining between them. The germline CDR1 and CDR2 sequences are MNHNS and SASEGT.

The chain uses TRBV11-2 and TRBJ1-1; D remains ambiguous. The CDR3 has 12 amino acids. Germline V CDR1 and CDR2: SGHAT, FQNNGV. V was cut by 1 base and J by 7 bases, with 7 bases left in between. CDR3 residues: CASSLVRYEAFF. The CDR3 DNA follows: TGTGCCAGCAGCTTAGTACGTTATGAAGCTTTCTTT.

The chain joins TRBV19 to TRBJ1-1, with D possibly TRBD1 on 6 matching bases. This CDR3 has 14 amino acids. Trimming pared 5 bases from V and 5 bases from J, leaving 15 bases between. Germline V gene sequence: CDR1 LNHDA, CDR2 SQIVND (reference sequence). The CDR3 sequence: CASSLPGAWTEAFF. CDR3 nucleotides: TGTGCCAGTAGTTTACCGGGGGCGTGGACTGAAGCTTTCTTT.

V and J are TRBV7-9 and TRBJ2-5, with D unresolved. The assigned J gene may be wrong: the sequence end matches TRBJ2-7 better. The CDR3 totals 14 residues. Germline CDR1 reads SEHNR; CDR2 reads FQNEAQ (reference sequence). The CDR3 loop is CASSRWPQGYEQYF. CDR3 DNA: TGTGCCAGCAGCAGATGGCCCCAAGGTTACGAGCAGTACTTC.

Concerning this clone: This specimen includes other DNA sequences encoding the same CDR3. CDR3 bases: TGTGCCACCAGCAGAGATTCGGGCAACTACGAGCAGTACTTC. This translates into CATSRDSGNYEQYF. The chain is built from TRBV15 and TRBJ2-7, with unresolved D. Germline CDR1 and CDR2: LNHNV and YYDKDF (reference sequence). Trimming cost V 0 bases and J 3 bases, with 9 bases left between them. This CDR3 is built from 14 residues.

The chain employs TRBV5-1 and TRBJ2-3; 8 bases match TRBD1. This CDR3 is 14 amino acids long. CDR1 and CDR2 from the germline V gene are SGHRS and YFSETQ. V lost 4 bases to trimming and J lost 1 base; unmatched junction nucleotides: 2. The CDR3 sequence: CASSKTGGTDTQYF. Written as DNA, the CDR3 is TGCGCCAGCAGCAAGACAGGGGGCACAGATACGCAGTATTTT.

The gene calls are TRBV9 and TRBJ1-1; D not resolved. The CDR3 runs 14 residues. The germline gives CDR1 SGDLS, CDR2 YYNGEE. V lost 2 bases and J 3 bases, leaving 11 bases between the germline ends. The CDR3 DNA is TGTGCCAGCAGCGTTTCATTCGGAGACACTGAAGCTTTCTTT. Encoded protein: CASSVSFGDTEAFF.

This clone was found once. Other nucleotide sequences in the sample specify the same CDR3. The rearrangement uses TRBV6-6 and TRBJ2-7, with TRBD2 identical over 7 bases. The V segment lost 6 bases and the J segment 2 bases; nucleotides outside the gene matches: 7. The CDR3 extends over 14 amino acids. Germline V gene sequence: CDR1 MNHNY, CDR2 SVGAGI (reference sequence). The CDR3 sequence is CASRPSGRAYEQYF. The CDR3 DNA reads as TGTGCCAGCAGACCTAGCGGTCGAGCCTACGAGCAGTACTTC.

As DNA, the CDR3 is TGTGCCAGCAGTTTATCAGGGGGCGCGGGCTACACCTTC. The encoded protein is CASSLSGGAGYTF. The rearrangement joins TRBV6-1 to TRBJ1-2; 8 bases match TRBD1. There are 13 residues in the CDR3. Germline assignment: CDR1 MNHNS and CDR2 SASEGT. J gave up 8 bases and V 5 bases, and 7 bases lay outside the gene matches.

The chain uses TRBV19 and TRBJ1-2; TRBD1 matches 7 bases. The V and J ends lost 6 bases and 4 bases, in that order; junction bases with no gene match: 17. CDR1 is LNHDA, CDR2 SQIVND, per germline (reference sequence). This CDR3 contains 17 residues. The CDR3 coding sequence is TGTGCCAGTAGACGTCTAGGCCTGGACAGGTATCCCTATGGCTACACCTTC. Translated, it gives CASRRLGLDRYPYGYTF.

The chain joins TRBV5-4 to TRBJ1-6; 8 bases map to TRBD1. J lost 0 bases, V lost 4 bases, and 6 bases had no gene match. The germline gives CDR1 SGHNT, CDR2 YYREEE (reference sequence). The CDR3 extends over 17 amino acids. The CDR3 DNA reads as TGTGCCAGCAGCCAGACAGGGGAGAGCTCCTATAATTCACCCCTCCACTTT. Amino acids: CASSQTGESSYNSPLHF.

The CDR3 DNA follows: TGTGCCAGCAGTGACCTAGCGGGTAAAGTTGTCAGGGAGACCCAGTACTTC. Amino acid sequence: CASSDLAGKVVRETQYF. V gene TRBV6-1 combines with J gene TRBJ2-5; 8 bases fit TRBD2. The CDR3 totals 17 residues. CDR1 and CDR2 from the germline V gene are MNHNS and SASEGT. The V segment lost 3 bases and the J segment 5 bases; nucleotides outside the gene matches: 14.

The chain joins TRBV5-1 to TRBJ2-7; 9 bases line up with TRBD1. This CDR3 has 16 amino acids. Per the germline V gene, CDR1 is SGHRS and CDR2 is YFSETQ. V dropped 4 bases and J dropped 3; count of bases not matched to a gene: 11. The CDR3 DNA follows: TGCGCCAGCAGCGATCCCGGGACAGGGATAGGCTACGAGCAGTACTTC. Its translation: CASSDPGTGIGYEQYF.

The V gene is TRBV6-4, the J gene TRBJ1-1, with D uncertain. The V gene lost 2 bases and the J gene lost 1 base, with 5 bases spanning the gap. Germline V CDR1 and CDR2: MRHNA, SNTAGT. The CDR3 totals 13 residues. The CDR3 protein is CASSDRENTEAFF. CDR3 sequence (DNA): TGTGCCAGCAGTGACAGGGAGAACACTGAAGCTTTCTTT.

This clone was counted only a few times. The rearrangement joins TRBV5-4 to TRBJ1-2; 9 bases align to TRBD1. V shed 4 bases and J 9 bases; nucleotides not matched to a gene: 10. CDR1 is SGHNT, CDR2 YYREEE, per germline (reference sequence). This CDR3 is built from 14 residues. The CDR3 sequence: CASSADRGGWSYTF. Here the CDR3 DNA reads TGTGCCAGCAGCGCCGACAGGGGGGGCTGGAGCTACACCTTC.